This is a list of T cell receptor beta chains from one sample in a study of PD-L1 blockade in urothelial cancer. TCRdb's copy holds only in-frame clones and misses some; the assay was immunoSEQ multiplex PCR. The sample lists about 52,000 clones; around 75% were seen once. The input for sequencing was PBMCs, taken around atezolizumab (anti-PD-L1) treatment. These receptors all stem from a man aged 70-80 years with urothelial cancer. Each CDR3 is given with its conserved first and last residue. The D gene is left open where the match is weak. Clone size is stated in some rows and not others, as once, few, many or a class when expanded.

d_call: NA
j_call: TRBJ1-5
v_call: TRBV6-5
clone_size: once
cdr3_nt: TGTGCCAGCAGAGCGCAGGGCAGCCAGCCCCAGCATTTT
cdr3_aa: CASRAQGSQPQHF

d_call: NA
j_call: TRBJ1-1
v_call: TRBV29-1
clone_size: NA
cdr3_nt: TGCAGCGTTGGTTTGTTGGGCGCCCAGAACACTGAAGCTTTCTTT
cdr3_aa: CSVGLLGAQNTEAFF

d_call: NA
j_call: TRBJ1-3
v_call: TRBV7-2
clone_size: NA
cdr3_nt: TGTGCCAGCAGCTCCCCCGGGGGAGGGAAAGGAAACACCATATATTTT
cdr3_aa: CASSSPGGGKGNTIYF

d_call: TRBD1
j_call: TRBJ1-2
v_call: TRBV30
clone_size: NA
cdr3_nt: TGTGCCTGGAGCAGGGACAGCCGCTATGGCTACACCTTC
cdr3_aa: CAWSRDSRYGYTF

d_call: TRBD2
j_call: TRBJ2-7
v_call: TRBV5-1
clone_size: NA
cdr3_nt: TGCGCCAGCAGCTTGAGAACTAGCGGGAGGGCCGGGGAGCAGTACTTC
cdr3_aa: CASSLRTSGRAGEQYF

d_call: TRBD2
j_call: TRBJ2-7
v_call: TRBV13
clone_size: NA
cdr3_nt: TGTGCCAGCAGCTCAGAACTAGCGGGAGGAACCTACGAGCAGTACTTC
cdr3_aa: CASSSELAGGTYEQYF

d_call: TRBD2
j_call: TRBJ2-1
v_call: TRBV2
clone_size: NA
cdr3_nt: TGTGCCAGCATGCGGGAGGCACACAATGAGCAGTTCTTC
cdr3_aa: CASMREAHNEQFF

d_call: NA
j_call: TRBJ1-4
v_call: TRBV4-1
clone_size: NA
cdr3_nt: TGCGCCAGCAGCCAAGATAAGTTGACAGCCTCTGGGGAAAAACTGTTTTTT
cdr3_aa: CASSQDKLTASGEKLFF

d_call: NA
j_call: TRBJ2-5
v_call: TRBV19
clone_size: NA
cdr3_nt: TGTGCCAGTCACAACAGGAAGGAGACCCAGTACTTC
cdr3_aa: CASHNRKETQYF

d_call: TRBD2
j_call: TRBJ2-7
v_call: TRBV7-2
clone_size: NA
cdr3_nt: TGTGCCAGCAGCAAGTATAGCGGGGGGCTGGGGGAGCAGTACTTC
cdr3_aa: CASSKYSGGLGEQYF

d_call: TRBD1
j_call: TRBJ2-1
v_call: TRBV4-1
clone_size: NA
cdr3_nt: TGCGCCAGCAGCCAAGTAAGGGACAGGGGGCTTCGGGAGCAGTTCTTC
cdr3_aa: CASSQVRDRGLREQFF

d_call: NA
j_call: TRBJ1-6
v_call: TRBV4-3
clone_size: NA
cdr3_nt: TGCGCCAGCAGCCAAGCGGTGAGCTCCTATAATTCACCCCTCCACTTT
cdr3_aa: CASSQAVSSYNSPLHF

d_call: NA
j_call: TRBJ2-7
v_call: TRBV7-3
clone_size: few
cdr3_nt: TGTGCCAGCAGCTTATCGGGGGACTACGAGCAGTACTTC
cdr3_aa: CASSLSGDYEQYF

d_call: TRBD2
j_call: TRBJ2-3
v_call: TRBV11-3
clone_size: once
cdr3_nt: TGTGCCAGCAGCTTCCGTAGCGGGAGCACAGATACGCAGTATTTT
cdr3_aa: CASSFRSGSTDTQYF

d_call: TRBD1
j_call: TRBJ2-2
v_call: TRBV27
clone_size: once
cdr3_nt: TGTGCCAGCAGTTGGTCAGGGGGCTATACCGGGGAGCTGTTTTTT
cdr3_aa: CASSWSGGYTGELFF

d_call: TRBD2
j_call: TRBJ2-1
v_call: TRBV27
clone_size: once
cdr3_nt: TGTGCCAGCAGTTCTATACGGGAGGGAGCCTACAATGAGCAGTTCTTC
cdr3_aa: CASSSIREGAYNEQFF

d_call: NA
j_call: TRBJ1-5
v_call: TRBV2
clone_size: NA
cdr3_nt: TGTGCCAGCAGTGCGGACGGGGGGAATCAGCCCCAGCATTTT
cdr3_aa: CASSADGGNQPQHF

d_call: NA
j_call: TRBJ2-6
v_call: TRBV7-9
clone_size: NA
cdr3_nt: TGTGCCAGCAGCCCCGGGGGACAGAACTGGGCCTCTGGGGCCAACGTCCTGACTTTC
cdr3_aa: CASSPGGQNWASGANVLTF

d_call: NA
j_call: TRBJ2-2
v_call: TRBV7-3
clone_size: NA
cdr3_nt: TGTGCCAGCAGCTTAAGGGTCGGGAGTAGGTACACCGGGGAGCTGTTTTTT
cdr3_aa: CASSLRVGSRYTGELFF

d_call: NA
j_call: TRBJ1-2
v_call: TRBV6-4
clone_size: NA
cdr3_nt: TGTGCCAGCAGTGTGTCAGGGCGAGATGGCTACACCTTC
cdr3_aa: CASSVSGRDGYTF

d_call: TRBD1
j_call: TRBJ1-5
v_call: TRBV27
clone_size: few
cdr3_nt: TGTGCCAGCAGTTTATCGAGGGGGCAGGGGCAGCCCCAGCATTTT
cdr3_aa: CASSLSRGQGQPQHF

d_call: NA
j_call: TRBJ1-2
v_call: TRBV5-1
clone_size: once
cdr3_nt: TGCGCCAGCAGCTTGTTCGGTGCGACAGGCGATGGCTACACCTTC
cdr3_aa: CASSLFGATGDGYTF

d_call: TRBD2
j_call: TRBJ2-4
v_call: TRBV7-2
clone_size: NA
cdr3_nt: TGTGCCAGCAGCTTAGGGAGCGGGGTGGGCAAAAACATTCAGTACTTC
cdr3_aa: CASSLGSGVGKNIQYF

d_call: TRBD1
j_call: TRBJ1-2
v_call: TRBV15
clone_size: NA
cdr3_nt: TGTGCCACCAGCACGGACAGGGTGTTCGGCTACACCTTC
cdr3_aa: CATSTDRVFGYTF

d_call: TRBD1
j_call: TRBJ2-7
v_call: TRBV7-9
clone_size: NA
cdr3_nt: TGTGCCAGCAGCTTAGATGGGACAGGGGCGGCTGAGCAGTACTTC
cdr3_aa: CASSLDGTGAAEQYF

d_call: NA
j_call: TRBJ2-5
v_call: TRBV18
clone_size: NA
cdr3_nt: TGTGCCAGCTCACCACAGGGGGAGACCCAGTACTTC
cdr3_aa: CASSPQGETQYF

d_call: TRBD1
j_call: TRBJ1-1
v_call: TRBV9
clone_size: NA
cdr3_nt: TGTGCCAGCAGCCCGACAGGGGCGGGATTTGGCACTGAAGCTTTCTTT
cdr3_aa: CASSPTGAGFGTEAFF

d_call: NA
j_call: TRBJ1-1
v_call: TRBV5-5
clone_size: NA
cdr3_nt: TGTGCCAGCAGCTTGGTGGCAGGGAAGACTGAAGCTTTCTTT
cdr3_aa: CASSLVAGKTEAFF

d_call: NA
j_call: TRBJ2-5
v_call: TRBV7-2
clone_size: NA
cdr3_nt: TGTGCCAGCAGCCTGCGGGTGACGTACCAAGAGACCCAGTACTTC
cdr3_aa: CASSLRVTYQETQYF

d_call: TRBD1
j_call: TRBJ2-1
v_call: TRBV7-7
clone_size: NA
cdr3_nt: TGTGCCAGCAGCTTGGGACAGGGGGCCTACAATGAGCAGTTCTTC
cdr3_aa: CASSLGQGAYNEQFF

d_call: NA
j_call: TRBJ2-7
v_call: TRBV28
clone_size: NA
cdr3_nt: TGTGCCAGCAGTCAAGTCTGGTGGAGCTCCTACGAGCAGTACTTC
cdr3_aa: CASSQVWWSSYEQYF

d_call: TRBD1
j_call: TRBJ1-3
v_call: TRBV10-3
clone_size: NA
cdr3_nt: TGTGCCATCAGTGAAGGGGACAGGGTATTGTCCACCATATATTTT
cdr3_aa: CAISEGDRVLSTIYF

d_call: NA
j_call: TRBJ1-1
v_call: TRBV5-1
clone_size: NA
cdr3_nt: TGCGCCAGCAGCTTAGGGGGGGGAGGAAGGACTGAAGCTTTCTTT
cdr3_aa: CASSLGGGGRTEAFF

d_call: NA
j_call: TRBJ1-4
v_call: TRBV21-1
clone_size: few
cdr3_nt: TGTGCCAGCAGCCCCCGGGACTTCATAACTAATGAAAAACTGTTTTTT
cdr3_aa: CASSPRDFITNEKLFF

d_call: TRBD1
j_call: TRBJ2-3
v_call: TRBV6-5
clone_size: NA
cdr3_nt: TGTGCCAGCAGTACCCGAGGGGGCCCAGATACGCAGTATTTT
cdr3_aa: CASSTRGGPDTQYF

d_call: TRBD1
j_call: TRBJ2-5
v_call: TRBV5-8
clone_size: NA
cdr3_nt: TGTGCCAGCAGCTCCTGGGACAGGGGGCAAGAGACCCAGTACTTC
cdr3_aa: CASSSWDRGQETQYF

d_call: TRBD1
j_call: TRBJ1-1
v_call: TRBV7-9
clone_size: NA
cdr3_nt: TGTGCCAGCAGCCGGGACAGGGGCACTGAAGCTTTCTTT
cdr3_aa: CASSRDRGTEAFF

d_call: NA
j_call: TRBJ1-5
v_call: TRBV28
clone_size: NA
cdr3_nt: TGTGCCAGCAGTTTAATCAGGGGCCTTCAGCCCCAGCATTTT
cdr3_aa: CASSLIRGLQPQHF

d_call: NA
j_call: TRBJ2-3
v_call: TRBV7-9
clone_size: NA
cdr3_nt: TGTGCCAGCAGCTTACACACAGATACGCAGTATTTT
cdr3_aa: CASSLHTDTQYF

d_call: NA
j_call: TRBJ1-5
v_call: TRBV6-6
clone_size: NA
cdr3_nt: TGTGCCAGCAGCCAGACCGGGAGCGGCAATCAGCCCCAGCATTTT
cdr3_aa: CASSQTGSGNQPQHF

d_call: NA
j_call: TRBJ1-5
v_call: TRBV5-4
clone_size: NA
cdr3_nt: TGTGCCAGCAGCTTGCGGGGGGATCAGCCCCAGCATTTT
cdr3_aa: CASSLRGDQPQHF

d_call: TRBD1
j_call: TRBJ2-1
v_call: TRBV9
clone_size: NA
cdr3_nt: TGTGCCAGCAGCCTTGGACAGGGCTCCTACAATGAGCAGTTCTTC
cdr3_aa: CASSLGQGSYNEQFF

d_call: NA
j_call: TRBJ2-1
v_call: TRBV19
clone_size: NA
cdr3_nt: TGTGCCAGTAGTCAGATGGGGACATCCTACAATGAGCAGTTCTTC
cdr3_aa: CASSQMGTSYNEQFF

d_call: TRBD1
j_call: TRBJ1-1
v_call: TRBV6-5
clone_size: NA
cdr3_nt: TGTGCCAGCAGCCCCGGACAGGGGCGGACCACTGAAGCTTTCTTT
cdr3_aa: CASSPGQGRTTEAFF

d_call: NA
j_call: TRBJ1-1
v_call: TRBV7-6
clone_size: NA
cdr3_nt: TGTGCCAGCAGCCAGGACACGAACACTGAAGCTTTCTTT
cdr3_aa: CASSQDTNTEAFF

d_call: TRBD1
j_call: TRBJ1-6
v_call: TRBV5-1
clone_size: NA
cdr3_nt: TGCGCCAGCAGCCTCCAGCCCCCGGGACAGGGGGCTGGTTCACCCCTCCACTTT
cdr3_aa: CASSLQPPGQGAGSPLHF

d_call: NA
j_call: TRBJ1-5
v_call: TRBV19
clone_size: NA
cdr3_nt: TGTGCCAGTAGTATAGGCGTTAATCAGCCCCAGCATTTT
cdr3_aa: CASSIGVNQPQHF

d_call: TRBD1
j_call: TRBJ2-3
v_call: TRBV11-1
clone_size: once
cdr3_nt: TGTGCCAGCAGCTCCGGACAGGGTGGGACAGATACGCAGTATTTT
cdr3_aa: CASSSGQGGTDTQYF

d_call: NA
j_call: TRBJ2-1
v_call: TRBV5-8
clone_size: NA
cdr3_nt: TGTGCCAGCAGCTATATCCCCAGGGGCAATGAGCAGTTCTTC
cdr3_aa: CASSYIPRGNEQFF

d_call: TRBD2
j_call: TRBJ2-3
v_call: TRBV4-1
clone_size: NA
cdr3_nt: TGCGCCAGCAGCCCTACTCTAGCGGGGGGGCGGGGCACAGATACGCAGTATTTT
cdr3_aa: CASSPTLAGGRGTDTQYF

d_call: NA
j_call: TRBJ2-4
v_call: TRBV7-2
clone_size: NA
cdr3_nt: TGTGCCAGCAGCTTAGATCGGCGGCCCGTATCGGCCAAAAACATTCAGTACTTC
cdr3_aa: CASSLDRRPVSAKNIQYF